The rows below give T cell receptor beta chains drawn from one sample of a study of blood T cell repertoires in COVID-19. Sequencing was performed with immunoSEQ multiplex PCR; in TCRdb, only in-frame clones are kept and a portion is missing. Of about 200,000 clones listed, 80% are singletons. The sequenced sample consisted of peripheral blood. Receptors originate from a man between 60 and 70 years old with acute or convalescent COVID-19. CDR3s include the opening cysteine and the closing phenylalanine or tryptophan. D genes are given only for firm matches. Clone size is shown for a subset of rows, as once, few, many or a class of expanded clone.

d_call: -; clone_size: -; v_call: TRBV12-5; j_call: TRBJ1-3; cdr3_nt: TGTGCTAGTGGTTTGGGAGGGTCTGGAAACACCATATATTTT; cdr3_aa: CASGLGGSGNTIYF
d_call: -; clone_size: few; v_call: TRBV5-1; j_call: TRBJ1-1; cdr3_nt: TGCGCCAGCAGCTTGCTTCCGGGGGATGAAGCTTTCTTT; cdr3_aa: CASSLLPGDEAFF
d_call: TRBD2; clone_size: -; v_call: TRBV20-1; j_call: TRBJ2-1; cdr3_nt: TGCAGTGCTAGTTCTAGCGGGGCCCTCAATGAGCAGTTCTTC; cdr3_aa: CSASSSGALNEQFF
d_call: TRBD2; clone_size: many; v_call: TRBV4-2; j_call: TRBJ2-2; cdr3_nt: TGTGCCAGCAGCCCAGGACTAGCCAGTGGGGAGCTGTTTTTT; cdr3_aa: CASSPGLASGELFF
d_call: -; clone_size: -; v_call: TRBV2; j_call: TRBJ2-4; cdr3_nt: TGTGCCAGCATGGGGTCTCGGGGGGCTGCCAAAAACATTCAGTACTTC; cdr3_aa: CASMGSRGAAKNIQYF
d_call: -; clone_size: -; v_call: TRBV4-2; j_call: TRBJ2-1; cdr3_nt: TGTGCCAGCAGCCAAGGTTTACTATCCGAGAATGAGCAGTTCTTC; cdr3_aa: CASSQGLLSENEQFF
d_call: TRBD2; clone_size: -; v_call: TRBV12-3/TRBV12-4; j_call: TRBJ2-3; cdr3_nt: TGTGCCAGCAGTCCCCGACTAGCGGGGGAAACGGATTTT; cdr3_aa: CASSPRLAGETDF
d_call: TRBD1; clone_size: -; v_call: TRBV6-2/TRBV6-3; j_call: TRBJ1-3; cdr3_nt: TGTGCCAGCAGTCGGGACAGATCTGGAAACACCATATATTTT; cdr3_aa: CASSRDRSGNTIYF
d_call: -; clone_size: -; v_call: TRBV5-1; j_call: TRBJ1-2; cdr3_nt: TGCGCCAGCAGCTTGAGTGGAGGCAGGGACACCTATGGCTACACCTTC; cdr3_aa: CASSLSGGRDTYGYTF
d_call: TRBD1; clone_size: -; v_call: TRBV12-3/TRBV12-4; j_call: TRBJ1-1; cdr3_nt: TGTGCCAGCAGTCATGACAGGGGGGCTGAAGCTTTCTTT; cdr3_aa: CASSHDRGAEAFF
d_call: TRBD1; clone_size: -; v_call: TRBV7-8; j_call: TRBJ1-4; cdr3_nt: TGTGCCAGCAGCCCATCCCGGGACAGGGGGCGCCTGGATGAAAAACTGTTTTTT; cdr3_aa: CASSPSRDRGRLDEKLFF
d_call: -; clone_size: -; v_call: TRBV5-8; j_call: TRBJ1-5; cdr3_nt: TGTGCCAGCAGCTTGTTGGTGGTTCTCGGACACCCTAGCAATCAGCCCCAGCATTTT; cdr3_aa: CASSLLVVLGHPSNQPQHF
d_call: TRBD1; clone_size: once; v_call: TRBV6-5; j_call: TRBJ1-5; cdr3_nt: TGTGCCAGCAGTTACTCCGGGACAGGGAACAATCAGCCCCAGCATTTT; cdr3_aa: CASSYSGTGNNQPQHF
d_call: TRBD2; clone_size: -; v_call: TRBV6-5; j_call: TRBJ2-3; cdr3_nt: TGTGCCAGCAGTTACTCGTTCAGCGGGGGGGCCGGTACGCAGTATTTT; cdr3_aa: CASSYSFSGGAGTQYF
d_call: -; clone_size: -; v_call: TRBV19; j_call: TRBJ1-1; cdr3_nt: TGTGCCAGTAGTATTCGCCCAGGAACGAACACTGAAGCTTTCTTT; cdr3_aa: CASSIRPGTNTEAFF
d_call: -; clone_size: -; v_call: TRBV19; j_call: TRBJ2-4; cdr3_nt: TGTGCCAGTAGTGGGGAGATTAGAAACATTCAGTACTTC; cdr3_aa: CASSGEIRNIQYF
d_call: -; clone_size: -; v_call: TRBV5-1; j_call: TRBJ2-2; cdr3_nt: TGCGCCAGCAGCTTGGGAGGGGGAGTCACCGGGGAGCTGTTTTTT; cdr3_aa: CASSLGGGVTGELFF
d_call: -; clone_size: -; v_call: TRBV7-2; j_call: TRBJ1-6; cdr3_nt: TGTGCCAGCAGGGGGGGTTCAAGCGGGCATCGGGATTCACCCCTCCACTTT; cdr3_aa: CASRGGSSGHRDSPLHF
d_call: -; clone_size: -; v_call: TRBV5-1; j_call: TRBJ2-1; cdr3_nt: TGCGCCAGCAGCTTGGACAGGGTGTCGTCCTCCTACAATGAGCAGTTCTTC; cdr3_aa: CASSLDRVSSSYNEQFF
d_call: -; clone_size: few; v_call: TRBV5-4; j_call: TRBJ2-3; cdr3_nt: TGTGCCAGCAGCAACCCGGTCGGCACAGATACGCAGTATTTT; cdr3_aa: CASSNPVGTDTQYF
d_call: TRBD1; clone_size: many; v_call: TRBV7-8; j_call: TRBJ2-1; cdr3_nt: TGTGCCAGCAGCTTCGACAGGGGCAATGAGCAGTTCTTC; cdr3_aa: CASSFDRGNEQFF
d_call: TRBD1; clone_size: -; v_call: TRBV18; j_call: TRBJ2-5; cdr3_nt: TGTGCCAGCCTCGGGACAGTAACCCAAGAGACCCAGTACTTC; cdr3_aa: CASLGTVTQETQYF
d_call: -; clone_size: -; v_call: TRBV6-5; j_call: TRBJ1-4; cdr3_nt: TGTGCCAGCAGTTACTCAGGGAGTGAGAGTGAAAAACTGTTTTTT; cdr3_aa: CASSYSGSESEKLFF
d_call: -; clone_size: few; v_call: TRBV7-8; j_call: TRBJ2-2; cdr3_nt: TGTGCCAGCAGCTTAGACGAGGAAACCGGGGAGCTGTTTTTT; cdr3_aa: CASSLDEETGELFF
d_call: -; clone_size: -; v_call: TRBV7-2; j_call: TRBJ2-1; cdr3_nt: TGTGCCAGCAGCTTAGAGGTTAGCCGCTACAATGAGCAGTTCTTC; cdr3_aa: CASSLEVSRYNEQFF
d_call: TRBD2; clone_size: once; v_call: TRBV7-2; j_call: TRBJ2-7; cdr3_nt: TGTGCCAGCAGCTCTCCACCGGGACTAGCGAGCGAGCAGTACTTC; cdr3_aa: CASSSPPGLASEQYF
d_call: -; clone_size: -; v_call: TRBV14; j_call: TRBJ1-5; cdr3_nt: TGTGCCAGCAGCCAGTCCAGGGGCCAGCCCCAGCATTTT; cdr3_aa: CASSQSRGQPQHF
d_call: -; clone_size: -; v_call: TRBV6-5; j_call: TRBJ1-3; cdr3_nt: TGTGCCAGCGAGAGCTCTGGAAACACCATATATTTT; cdr3_aa: CASESSGNTIYF
d_call: -; clone_size: -; v_call: TRBV4-1; j_call: TRBJ2-3; cdr3_nt: TGCGCCAGCAGCCAAAATTCGGAGCGGAGAACGCAGTATTTT; cdr3_aa: CASSQNSERRTQYF
d_call: -; clone_size: -; v_call: TRBV6-5; j_call: TRBJ1-3; cdr3_nt: TGTGCCAGCAGCCTAAAGGGGGACTCTGGAAACACCATATATTTT; cdr3_aa: CASSLKGDSGNTIYF
d_call: -; clone_size: -; v_call: TRBV5-1; j_call: TRBJ2-3; cdr3_nt: TGCGCCAGCAGCTCCCTTACTAGCACAGATACGCAGTATTTT; cdr3_aa: CASSSLTSTDTQYF
d_call: -; clone_size: -; v_call: TRBV3-1/TRBV3-2; j_call: TRBJ2-4; cdr3_nt: TGTGCCAGCAGCCCCCGGGACAATCAAAACATTCAGTACTTC; cdr3_aa: CASSPRDNQNIQYF
d_call: -; clone_size: -; v_call: TRBV7-9; j_call: TRBJ2-6; cdr3_nt: TGTGCCAGCAGCTTAAAATCGGGGGAAGGGGCCAACGTCCTGACTTTC; cdr3_aa: CASSLKSGEGANVLTF
d_call: TRBD2; clone_size: -; v_call: TRBV4-1; j_call: TRBJ2-5; cdr3_nt: TGCGCCAGCAGCCCCCTGGGGGGGGAGACCCAGTACTTC; cdr3_aa: CASSPLGGETQYF
d_call: TRBD2; clone_size: -; v_call: TRBV3-1/TRBV3-2; j_call: TRBJ2-7; cdr3_nt: TGTGCCAGCAGCCAAGGTAGCGGGAGGGCCTACGAGCAGTACTTC; cdr3_aa: CASSQGSGRAYEQYF
d_call: -; clone_size: -; v_call: TRBV3-1/TRBV3-2; j_call: TRBJ1-1; cdr3_nt: TGTGCCAGCAGCCAAGACGTCGCAGCTGAAGCTTTCTTT; cdr3_aa: CASSQDVAAEAFF
d_call: -; clone_size: -; v_call: TRBV24-1; j_call: TRBJ2-2; cdr3_nt: TGTGCCACCAGTGATTACAGGTTTGACACCGGGGAGCTGTTTTTT; cdr3_aa: CATSDYRFDTGELFF
d_call: TRBD2; clone_size: -; v_call: TRBV24-1; j_call: TRBJ2-1; cdr3_nt: TGTGCCACCAGGCCTAGCGGGAGGAATGAGCAGTTCTTC; cdr3_aa: CATRPSGRNEQFF
d_call: TRBD2; clone_size: -; v_call: TRBV6-7; j_call: TRBJ2-3; cdr3_nt: TGTGCCAGCAGTTACTGGGCGGGAGTGGATACGCAGTATTTT; cdr3_aa: CASSYWAGVDTQYF
d_call: TRBD1; clone_size: -; v_call: TRBV9; j_call: TRBJ2-7; cdr3_nt: TGTGCCAGCAGCCAGGGACAGGTCCCCTACGAGCAGTACTTC; cdr3_aa: CASSQGQVPYEQYF
d_call: -; clone_size: -; v_call: TRBV12-3/TRBV12-4; j_call: TRBJ2-2; cdr3_nt: TGTGCCAGCAGGGGGCGCGACACCGGGGAGCTGTTTTTT; cdr3_aa: CASRGRDTGELFF
d_call: -; clone_size: few; v_call: TRBV4-2; j_call: TRBJ1-4; cdr3_nt: TGTGCCAGCAGCCCACCCCAGGCCGCTAATGAAAAACTGTTTTTT; cdr3_aa: CASSPPQAANEKLFF
d_call: TRBD1; clone_size: few; v_call: TRBV4-2; j_call: TRBJ1-6; cdr3_nt: TGTGCCAGCAGCCCAACTAACTTACAGGGGTTGAATTCACCCCTCCACTTT; cdr3_aa: CASSPTNLQGLNSPLHF